Detailed here is one T cell receptor (beta chain). Its antigen is not identified. This CDR3 contains 14 residues. V was pared by 8 bases and J by 5 bases, with 9 bases of the junction left unmatched. Germline V lookup: CDR1 SEHNR, CDR2 FQNEAQ (reference sequence). The source of the sample is a study of vaccination effects on CD4 cells after COVID-19. Study background: The two convalescent patients provided samples 16 days and one week before vaccination.

Notes on the study in general: There was marked clonal contraction among infection- and vaccine-induced clones late after vaccination.

Assay: immunoSEQ multiplex PCR; the TCRdb copy retains only in-frame clones and omits some. The data show about 70,000 clones, over 65% seen once. ViraFEST assay sequencing came after antigen-specific CD4+ T cells were expanded with viral peptide pools. With around ten days of culture completed, CD4+ T cells were isolated. This person caught SARS-CoV-2 sometime from March to December 2020, and PCR testing confirmed the infection. Every well housed two million PBMC, which grew in culture alongside around 10 IU/ml IL-2 and roughly 9.9 ug/ml peptides. The negative control culture used an HIV-1 Nef peptide pool.

The chain recombines TRBV7-9 with TRBJ2-5; 9 nucleotides line up with TRBD2. This sample comprised CD4+ T cells from PBMCs cultured with HIV peptides, obtained before COVID-19 vaccination. Subset described: HIV-1 Nef peptide pool negative control/reference culture. The sequence was collected from a human donor who had a prior SARS-CoV-2 infection. The CDR3 is CASVPGLALETQYF. The CDR3 DNA sequence: TGTGCCAGCGTGCCGGGACTAGCTCTGGAGACCCAGTACTTC.